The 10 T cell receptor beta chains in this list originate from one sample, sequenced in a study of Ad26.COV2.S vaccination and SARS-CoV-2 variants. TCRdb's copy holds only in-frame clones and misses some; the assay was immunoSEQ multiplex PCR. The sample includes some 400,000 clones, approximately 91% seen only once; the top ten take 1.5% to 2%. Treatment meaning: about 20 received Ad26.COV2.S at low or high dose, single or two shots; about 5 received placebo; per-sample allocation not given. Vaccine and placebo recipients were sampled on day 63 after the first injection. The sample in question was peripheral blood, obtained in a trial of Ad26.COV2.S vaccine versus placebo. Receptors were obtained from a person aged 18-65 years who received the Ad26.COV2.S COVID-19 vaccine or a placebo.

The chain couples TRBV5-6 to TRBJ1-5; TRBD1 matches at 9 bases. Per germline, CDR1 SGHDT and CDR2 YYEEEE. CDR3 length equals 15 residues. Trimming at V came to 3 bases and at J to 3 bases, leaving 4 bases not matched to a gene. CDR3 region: CASSSDRGSNQPQHF. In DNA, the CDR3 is TGTGCCAGCAGCTCGGACAGGGGTTCCAATCAGCCCCAGCATTTT.

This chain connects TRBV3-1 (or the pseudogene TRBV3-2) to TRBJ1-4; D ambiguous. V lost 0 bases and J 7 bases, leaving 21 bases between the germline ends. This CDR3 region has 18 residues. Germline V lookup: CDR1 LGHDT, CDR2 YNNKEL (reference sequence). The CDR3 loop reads CASSQDPPKQAGIEKLFF. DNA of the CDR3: TGTGCCAGCAGCCAAGATCCCCCGAAGCAGGCTGGAATTGAAAAACTGTTTTTT.

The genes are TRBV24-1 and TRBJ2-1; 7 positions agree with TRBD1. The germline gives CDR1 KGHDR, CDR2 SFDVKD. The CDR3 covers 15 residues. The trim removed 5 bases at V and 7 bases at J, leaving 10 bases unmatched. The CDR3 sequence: CATSVGSGGKNEQFF. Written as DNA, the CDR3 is TGTGCCACCAGTGTAGGTTCAGGGGGTAAAAATGAGCAGTTCTTC.

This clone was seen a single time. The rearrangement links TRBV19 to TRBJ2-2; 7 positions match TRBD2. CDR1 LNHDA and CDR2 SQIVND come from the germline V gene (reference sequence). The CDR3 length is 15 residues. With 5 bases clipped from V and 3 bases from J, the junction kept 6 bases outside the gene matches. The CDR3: CASSSGGSYTGELFF. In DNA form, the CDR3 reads TGTGCCAGTAGTTCTGGCGGGAGTTACACCGGGGAGCTGTTTTTT.

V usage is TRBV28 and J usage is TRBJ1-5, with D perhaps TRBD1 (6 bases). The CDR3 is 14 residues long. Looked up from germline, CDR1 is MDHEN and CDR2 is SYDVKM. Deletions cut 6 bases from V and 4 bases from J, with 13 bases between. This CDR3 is CASSSGAGNQPQHF. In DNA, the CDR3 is TGTGCCAGCAGCTCAGGGGCAGGGAATCAGCCCCAGCATTTT.

CDR3 sequence reads: CASSPSGGDGSGNTIYF. The CDR3 nucleotides read TGTGCCAGTAGTCCCTCCGGGGGGGACGGCTCTGGAAACACCATATATTTT. The gene calls are TRBV19 and TRBJ1-3; D perhaps matches TRBD1 (5 bases). The CDR3 loop spans 17 amino acids. V lost 5 bases and J lost 0, with 17 bases in between. Germline CDR1 reads LNHDA; CDR2 reads SQIVND (reference sequence).

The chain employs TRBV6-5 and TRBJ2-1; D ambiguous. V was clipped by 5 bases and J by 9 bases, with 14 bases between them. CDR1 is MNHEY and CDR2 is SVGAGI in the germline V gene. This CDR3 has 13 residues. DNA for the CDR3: TGTGCCAGCAGTACCGGCCCCGATGGTGAGCAGTTCTTC. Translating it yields CASSTGPDGEQFF.

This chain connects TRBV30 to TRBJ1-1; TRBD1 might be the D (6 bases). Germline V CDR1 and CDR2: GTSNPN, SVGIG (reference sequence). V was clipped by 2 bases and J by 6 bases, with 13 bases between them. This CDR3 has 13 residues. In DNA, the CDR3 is TGTGCCTGGAGTTCGGGGGCTCTGCCTGAAGCTTTCTTT. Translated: CAWSSGALPEAFF.

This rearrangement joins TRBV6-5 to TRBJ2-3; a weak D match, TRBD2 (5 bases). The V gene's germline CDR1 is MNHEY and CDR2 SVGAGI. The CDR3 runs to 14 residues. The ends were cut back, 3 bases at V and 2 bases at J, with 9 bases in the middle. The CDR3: CASSYTGITDTQYF. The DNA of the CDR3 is TGTGCCAGCAGTTATACGGGAATCACAGATACGCAGTATTTT.

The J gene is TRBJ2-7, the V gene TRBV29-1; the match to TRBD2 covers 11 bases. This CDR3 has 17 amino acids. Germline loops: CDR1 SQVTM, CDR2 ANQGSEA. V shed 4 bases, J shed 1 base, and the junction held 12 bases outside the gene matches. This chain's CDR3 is CSVGGTSGTEGSYEQYF. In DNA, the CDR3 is TGCAGCGTTGGAGGGACTAGCGGTACAGAGGGGTCCTACGAGCAGTACTTC.